The 14 T cell receptor beta chains in this list originate from one sample, sequenced in a study of T cells in women clearing cervical HPV infection. TCRdb keeps only in-frame clones here, not all; method: immunoSEQ multiplex PCR. The sample data list roughly 12,000 clones. Material for sequencing was blood buffy coat. The receptors originated from a woman aged 18 to 75 with a cervical HPV16 infection that either progressed to CIN3+ or cleared (not recorded which).

For this clone: The read ends 3 residues early relative to the CDR3; the germline J gene fills the gap. The J gene is TRBJ2-5, the V gene TRBV2; possible D gene TRBD1, 5 bases. The length of the CDR3 is 13 residues. CDR1 is SNHLY, CDR2 FYNNEI, per germline. Between the trimmed V and J ends, which lost 3 bases and 2 bases, there was a span of 7 bases. CDR3 in amino acids: CASSEGRQETQYF. CDR3 DNA (partial): TGTGCCAGCAGTGAGGGGCGGCAAGAGACC.

About this clone: The sequence runs out 3 residues before the end of the CDR3; the remainder is reconstructed from the germline J gene. The rearrangement links TRBV7-9 to TRBJ2-7; 7 bases agree with TRBD1. The CDR3 covers 13 residues. Per germline, CDR1 SEHNR and CDR2 FQNEAQ (reference sequence). The V segment lost 5 bases and the J segment 6 bases; nucleotides outside the gene matches: 7. Incomplete CDR3 DNA: TGTGCCAGCAGCAACAGGGGAATGGGCGAG. Translated: CASSNRGMGE. The complete CDR3 reads CASSNRGMGEQYF. The variable domain in full, with the rest retrieved from reference TRBV7-9 and TRBJ2-7, is DTGVSQNPRHKITKRGQNVTFRCDPISEHNRLYWYRQTLGQGPEFLTYFQNEAQLEKSRLLSDRFSAERPKGSFSTLEIQRTEQGDSAMYLCASSNRGMGEQYFGPGTRLTVT.

Worth noting for this clone: The read ends 3 residues before the CDR3 terminus; that terminus is restored from the germline J gene. The V call is TRBV11-2, the J call TRBJ2-1; D might be TRBD2 (7 bases). The V gene's germline CDR1 is SGHAT and CDR2 FQNNGV. CDR3 length equals 14 residues. Trimming removed 5 bases from V and 4 bases from J, with 12 bases in between. The CDR3 sequence is CASSVAGAYNEQFF. The covered CDR3 bases are TGTGCCAGCAGCGTCGCGGGGGCGTACAATGAG. The full variable domain, rest sourced from reference TRBV11-2 and TRBJ2-1, is EAGVAQSPRYKIIEKRQSVAFWCNPISGHATLYWYQQILGQGPKLLIQFQNNGVVDDSQLPKDRFSAERLKGVDSTLKIQPAKLEDSAVYLCASSVAGAYNEQFFGPGTRLTVL.

The chain's CDR3 is CASSPKLTAENEKLFF. The sequenced CDR3 bases are TGTGCCAGCAGCCCAAAACTGACAGCAGAAAATGAAAAA. V gene TRBV4-2 combines with J gene TRBJ1-4; tentatively, D is TRBD1 (5 bases). The read halts 3 residues ahead of the CDR3 end, with the missing end drawn from the germline J gene. Per germline, CDR1 LGHNA and CDR2 YNFKEQ. The V end was cut by 4 bases, the J end by 5 bases, with 17 bases between. The CDR3 covers 16 residues.

By frequency, this clone registers medium-sized. The DNA ends 3 residues before the CDR3 does, and the rest of the CDR3 is filled in from the germline J gene. The V call is TRBV5-1, the J call TRBJ1-4; maybe TRBD1 (6 bases). Between the trimmed V and J ends, which lost 3 bases and 4 bases, there was a span of 13 bases. This CDR3 has 15 residues. Per the germline V gene, CDR1 is SGHRS and CDR2 is YFSETQ. The chain's CDR3 is CASSSNRAGNEKLFF. Partial CDR3 DNA: TGCGCCAGCAGCTCAAACAGGGCGGGTAATGAAAAA.

Points on this clone: The observed sequence ends 3 residues before the CDR3 terminus, with the missing tail filled in from the germline J gene. This chain connects TRBV10-1 to TRBJ2-2; the D is unclear. Germline V lookup: CDR1 WNHNN, CDR2 SYGVQD (reference sequence). Trimming left V 3 bases short and J 4 bases short, with 9 bases between. The length of the CDR3 is 14 residues. The CDR3 DNA, read in part, is TGCGCCAGCAGTGAAAACTTCTTCACCGGGGAG. Translating gives CASSENFFTGE. The entire CDR3 reads CASSENFFTGELFF.

A word on this clone: The read falls 3 residues short of the CDR3 end, and the missing part is taken from the germline J gene. The J gene is TRBJ2-1, the V gene TRBV5-5, with 8 bases that match TRBD1. With 4 bases clipped from V and 3 bases from J, the junction kept 3 bases outside the gene matches. CDR3 length: 14 residues. The germline gives CDR1 SGHKS, CDR2 YYEKEE (reference sequence). Incomplete CDR3 DNA: TGTGCCAGCAGCCCAGGACAGGGCTACAATGAG. It codes for CASSPGQGYNE. The entire CDR3 protein reads CASSPGQGYNEQFF.

Turning to this clone: The CDR3 extends 3 residues past the end of the read, so its final part is completed from the germline J gene. The chain has TRBV19 and TRBJ2-7, with TRBD2 identical over 9 bases. Germline assignment: CDR1 LNHDA and CDR2 SQIVND (reference sequence). The J segment lost 3 bases and the V segment lost 3 bases, leaving 3 bases of the junction unmatched. The CDR3 is 14 amino acids. CDR3 DNA (partial): TGTGCCAGTAGTATGGGACTAGCTGTCTACGAG. This translates into CASSMGLAVYE. The entire CDR3 reads CASSMGLAVYEQYF.

Remarks on this clone: Read sequence stops 3 residues before the CDR3 end, and the germline J gene provides the missing end. The chain employs TRBV30 and TRBJ2-5, with 8 bases that match TRBD2. This CDR3 contains 14 residues. The V gene end was trimmed by 3 bases and the J gene end by 7 bases; junction bases not matched to a gene: 10. Germline loops: CDR1 GTSNPN, CDR2 SVGIG (reference sequence). The part of the CDR3 DNA that was read is TGTGCCTGGAGCGCACAAGCGGGGGTGGCGACC. Amino acid sequence: CAWSAQAGVAT. The CDR3, in full, reads CAWSAQAGVATQYF.

In regard to this clone: Read sequence stops 3 residues before the CDR3 end, and the germline J gene provides the missing end. The V gene is TRBV20-1, the J gene TRBJ2-7, with 8 bases lining up with TRBD2. The CDR3 extends over 15 amino acids. V lost 0 bases, J lost 0 bases, and 4 bases stayed unmatched. Germline CDR1 and CDR2: DFQATT and SNEGSKA (reference sequence). The CDR3 bases that were read are TGCAGTGCTAGAGATCCGCGGGGGGTCTCCTACGAG. Protein product: CSARDPRGVSYE. The full CDR3 protein is CSARDPRGVSYEQYF.

Worth noting for this clone: From the germline J gene comes the end of the CDR3, since the read stops 3 residues before it. The chain carries TRBV7-6 and TRBJ1-4, with TRBD1 as a possible D gene (6 bases). The CDR3 has 15 residues. Per the germline V gene, CDR1 is SGHVS and CDR2 is FNYEAQ. V was pared by 1 base and J by 10 bases, with 16 bases between. CDR3 sequence reads: CASSLGGQGEVKLFF. CDR3 DNA (partial): TGTGCCAGCAGCTTAGGGGGGCAGGGAGAGGTAAAA.

On this clone itself: The read terminates 3 residues before the CDR3 end, so the remaining end is supplied by the germline J gene. This chain uses TRBV11-3 with TRBJ2-5; 7 bases align to TRBD2. Losses at the gene ends were 5 bases for V and 2 bases for J; bases not matched to a gene: 2. Looked up from germline, CDR1 is SGHNT and CDR2 is YENEEA. CDR3 length: 13 amino acids. CDR3 amino acids: CASSRGGQETQYF. The sequenced part of the CDR3 DNA is TGTGCCAGCAGCCGCGGGGGACAAGAGACC.

For this clone: The observed sequence ends 3 residues before the CDR3 terminus, with the missing tail filled in from the germline J gene. V and J are TRBV24-1 and TRBJ1-5; D unclear. V dropped 5 bases and J dropped 5 bases, with 12 bases sitting between them. The length of the CDR3 is 14 residues. CDR1 and CDR2 from the germline V gene are KGHDR and SFDVKD. The DNA read from the CDR3 is TGTGCCACCAGTGTAGCGGGGTACGATCAGCCC. Translation: CATSVAGYDQP. The CDR3 in full is CATSVAGYDQPQHF.

Of note for this clone: The sequenced fragment ends 3 residues before the CDR3 boundary, so the rest is inferred from the germline J gene. The chain links TRBV2 to TRBJ1-2, with a possible D match to TRBD1 (5 bases). The CDR3 has 16 residues. CDR1 is SNHLY and CDR2 is FYNNEI in the germline V gene. Trimming stripped 8 bases from V and 1 base from J, with 20 bases between. Partial CDR3 DNA: TGTGCCAGCGGAGGGGCGGCACGGGTCCGTAACTATGGC. This encodes CASGGAARVRNYG. The full CDR3 is CASGGAARVRNYGYTF.